This T cell receptor beta chain came from a study of shared clonotypes between healthy human individuals. Study-level background: The plates for each donor numbered three CD4 naive, three CD4 memory, two CD8 naive and one CD8 memory.

About 30,000 T cell genomes, or about 200 ng DNA, went into the sorted-subset replicate PCRs. Libraries were prepared by immunoSEQ multiplex PCR; TCRdb keeps only in-frame clonotypes and omits some of them. The profile covers about 680,000 clones, with 92% appearing a single time and about a quarter taken by the ten largest. In germline, CDR1 is LNHNV, CDR2 YYDKDF (reference sequence). The V end lost 1 base, the J end lost 2 bases, and 11 bases lay between the germline ends. The CDR3 runs to 15 residues. Study results and limitations: Roughly 5% was the fraction of naive CD4 clonotypes found shared across a few donors. Naive subsets, compared against memory subsets, generally had larger estimated richness values.

In regard to this clone: The antigen remains unidentified.

Terminally differentiated effector memory CD45RA+ cells were excluded from the naive CD8 cells, which were CD45RO-negative and positively selected for CCR7. The rearrangement uses TRBV15 and TRBJ1-2; D might be TRBD1 (5 bases). Sequencing was done on a sample of naive CD8+ T cells sorted from blood. The origin of this receptor is a man aged 30 to 45 in good health. CDR3 sequence: CATSRAASGNYGYTF. Written as DNA, the CDR3 is TGTGCCACCAGCAGAGCTGCATCAGGGAACTATGGCTACACCTTC. The variable domain in full, completed from reference TRBV15 and TRBJ1-2, reads DAMVIQNPRYQVTQFGKPVTLSCSQTLNHNVMYWYQQKSSQAPKLLFHYYDKDFNNEADTPDNFQSRRPNTSFCFLDIRSPGLGDTAMYLCATSRAASGNYGYTFGSGTRLTVV.